These 19 T cell receptor beta chains share one sample of origin, sequenced in a study of blood T cell repertoires in COVID-19 (dated by TCRdb to 2018 to 2020). Library preparation used the immunoSEQ multiplex PCR assay. TCRdb took this table from immuneACCESS and kept in-frame rearrangements with V and J called. Such tables lack part of the clones; where checked against another copy, unresolved V genes explain under half of the gap, and the rest is unexplained. In all, the sample holds about 290,000 clones, and under 90% of those were seen once. Roughly 11% of the sample rests with the top ten. The sequencing input was peripheral blood. Receptor source: a woman younger than 45 with COVID-19, enrolled during active disease.

The chain uses TRBV6-1 and TRBJ1-2, with 9 nucleotides matching TRBD1. CDR3 length: 15 residues. V trimming: 3 bases; J trimming: 2 bases; junction bases outside the gene matches: 4. From germline, CDR1 is MNHNS and CDR2 SASEGT. The CDR3 spells CASSDRGQGNYGYTF. CDR3 coding DNA: TGTGCCAGCAGTGACAGGGGACAGGGAAACTATGGCTACACCTTC.

About this clone itself: The sample holds other DNA sequences that translate to the same CDR3. CDR3 nucleotide sequence: TGTGCCAGCAGTTACTCGTACAGCACTGAAGCTTTCTTT. It specifies CASSYSYSTEAFF. The gene calls are TRBV6-5 and TRBJ1-1; D is unclear. The germline gives CDR1 MNHEY, CDR2 SVGAGI. This CDR3 comprises 13 residues. Trimming pared 0 bases from V and 4 bases from J, leaving 6 bases between.

The gene calls are TRBV19 and TRBJ2-5, with 9 nucleotides matching TRBD2. With V trimmed by 1 base and J by 3 bases, 3 bases remained unmatched. The CDR3 totals 15 residues. Germline V gives CDR1 LNHDA, CDR2 SQIVND (reference sequence). CDR3 sequence: CASSIGGGAKETQYF. As DNA, the CDR3 is TGTGCCAGTAGTATAGGCGGGGGGGCTAAAGAGACCCAGTACTTC.

V usage is TRBV2 and J usage is TRBJ2-3; 11 bases are a match to TRBD2. This CDR3 has 18 residues. The V gene end was trimmed by 6 bases and the J gene end by 3 bases; junction bases not matched to a gene: 14. CDR1 SNHLY and CDR2 FYNNEI come from the germline V gene. The CDR3: CASSHLSGGVLRTDTQYF. The CDR3 DNA follows: TGTGCCAGCAGCCACCTTAGCGGGGGGGTATTAAGAACAGATACGCAGTATTTT.

This clone was recorded only once. The chain employs TRBV4-1 and TRBJ1-3; TRBD1 might be the D (6 bases). The germline gives CDR1 MGHRA, CDR2 YSYEKL. V gave up 2 bases and J gave up 8 bases, with 13 bases separating them. This CDR3 has 14 amino acids. The CDR3 loop is CASSQTGFRDTIYF. In nucleotides, the CDR3 is TGCGCCAGCAGCCAAACAGGGTTTAGGGACACCATATATTTT.

The J gene is TRBJ2-6, the V gene TRBV5-6; TRBD1 might be the D (6 bases). The CDR3 runs to 15 residues. Germline assignment: CDR1 SGHDT and CDR2 YYEEEE. With 4 bases removed from V and 1 base from J, the gap between germline ends came to 9 bases. CDR3 in amino acids: CASSPTGSGANVLTF. CDR3 in DNA: TGTGCCAGCAGCCCTACAGGGTCTGGGGCCAACGTCCTGACTTTC.

This chain links TRBV28 with TRBJ2-7, with D hard to call. The V end lost 6 bases, the J end lost 6 bases, and 27 bases lay between the germline ends. The CDR3 consists of 17 residues. Germline V gives CDR1 MDHEN, CDR2 SYDVKM. CDR3 sequence (DNA): TGTGCCAGCAGACCTCAACCACGGCGCAGAACTACATCCGAGCAGTACTTC. This gives the protein CASRPQPRRRTTSEQYF.

CDR3 protein: CASSPDRFLSYEQYF. The CDR3 DNA follows: TGTGCCAGCAGCCCGGACAGGTTCCTCTCCTACGAGCAGTACTTC. The J gene is TRBJ2-7, the V gene TRBV5-6; 7 nucleotides agree with TRBD1. J was trimmed by 0 bases and V by 4 bases; bases with no gene match: 7. The CDR3 sequence is 15 residues long. In germline, CDR1 is SGHDT, CDR2 YYEEEE.

The chain links TRBV5-5 to TRBJ1-1; D is perhaps TRBD1 (5 bases). The ends were cut back, 4 bases at V and 1 base at J, with 11 bases in the middle. Germline-derived CDR1 and CDR2 are SGHKS and YYEKEE (reference sequence). The CDR3 contains 14 residues. The CDR3 here is CASSAWTTNTEAFF. The CDR3 DNA is TGTGCCAGCAGCGCCTGGACAACGAACACTGAAGCTTTCTTT.

This chain connects TRBV5-1 to TRBJ1-2; 7 nucleotides match TRBD1. Trimming removed 3 bases from V and 4 bases from J; junction bases left unmatched: 3. Germline CDR1 is SGHRS and CDR2 is YFSETQ. CDR3 length equals 13 residues. The CDR3 region has the DNA TGCGCCAGCAGCTCGACAGGGTCCTATGGCTACACCTTC. As protein: CASSSTGSYGYTF.

The rearrangement links TRBV29-1 to TRBJ1-1; D remains unclear. This CDR3 has 13 amino acids. Germline V CDR1 and CDR2: SQVTM, ANQGSEA. Trimming took 1 base from V and 10 from J, leaving 16 bases between them. Written as DNA, the CDR3 is TGCAGCGTTGAAGGAAGAACGGCGGCACGAGCTTTCTTT. Its translation is CSVEGRTAARAFF.

V and J are TRBV5-6 and TRBJ1-2; 10 bases line up with TRBD1. Germline CDR1 is SGHDT and CDR2 is YYEEEE. The CDR3 consists of 16 residues. V trimming: 4 bases; J trimming: 4 bases; junction bases outside the gene matches: 10. The CDR3: CASSRDRDRGLYGYTF. The CDR3 nucleotides read TGTGCCAGCAGCCGTGACCGGGACAGGGGTCTCTATGGCTACACCTTC.

V usage is TRBV13 and J usage is TRBJ2-1; 14 bases match TRBD2. V was pared by 5 bases and J by 9 bases, with 6 bases of the junction left unmatched. CDR3 length equals 15 residues. The germline CDR1 and CDR2 sequences are PRHDT and FYEKMQ (reference sequence). The CDR3: CASSGTSGGHREQFF. The DNA of the CDR3 is TGTGCCAGCAGCGGGACTAGCGGGGGTCATCGTGAGCAGTTCTTC.

This clone was seen more than once but under ten times. The chain combines TRBV19 with TRBJ1-6; no clear D. The CDR3 is made up of 12 amino acids. CDR1 and CDR2 from the germline V gene are LNHDA and SQIVND (reference sequence). With 4 bases removed from V and 11 bases from J, the gap between germline ends came to 9 bases. CDR3 in amino acids: CASSSFGAPLHF. CDR3 bases: TGTGCCAGTAGTAGCTTCGGGGCACCCCTCCACTTT.

In this sample, this clone turned up once. J is TRBJ1-6 and V is TRBV12-5, with D unresolved. Germline V gene lookup returns CDR1 LGHNT and CDR2 FRNRAP. Trimming took 7 bases from V and 9 from J, leaving 13 bases between them. CDR3 length: 13 residues. This chain's CDR3 is CASAEQSVSPLHF. In nucleotides, the CDR3 is TGTGCTAGTGCTGAACAATCTGTTTCACCCCTCCACTTT.

The chain recombines TRBV5-4 with TRBJ2-3, with 8 bases fitting TRBD2. Germline values: CDR1 SGHNT, CDR2 YYREEE (reference sequence). V trimming: 4 bases; J trimming: 0 bases; junction bases outside the gene matches: 4. The CDR3 is 15 amino acids. In nucleotides, the CDR3 is TGTGCCAGCAGCCCCCCGGGGGGGAGCACAGATACGCAGTATTTT. This encodes CASSPPGGSTDTQYF. The variable domain in full, with the rest retrieved from reference TRBV5-4 and TRBJ2-3, is ETGVTQSPTHLIKTRGQQVTLRCSSQSGHNTVSWYQQALGQGPQFIFQYYREEENGRGNFPPRFSGLQFPNYSSELNVNALELDDSALYLCASSPPGGSTDTQYFGPGTRLTVL.

The chain carries TRBV7-9 and TRBJ2-3; D is perhaps TRBD1 (6 bases). The CDR3 spans 14 residues. CDR1 SEHNR and CDR2 FQNEAQ come from the germline V gene (reference sequence). Trimming stripped 7 bases from V and 1 base from J, with 12 bases between. CDR3 bases: TGTGCCAGCATCAAACAGGGCGGCACAGATACGCAGTATTTT. Translating gives CASIKQGGTDTQYF.

V usage is TRBV5-1 and J usage is TRBJ1-6; D is perhaps TRBD1 (6 bases). CDR1 and CDR2 from the germline V gene are SGHRS and YFSETQ. This CDR3 is 15 amino acids long. Trimming removed 4 bases at V and 0 bases at J, with 8 bases between. CDR3 in DNA: TGCGCCAGCAGCGCGGACAGCTCCTATAATTCACCCCTCCACTTT. Protein: CASSADSSYNSPLHF.

The V gene is TRBV20-1, the J gene TRBJ1-6, with 10 bases fitting TRBD1. Germline values: CDR1 DFQATT, CDR2 SNEGSKA (reference sequence). The V and J ends lost 3 bases and 5 bases, in that order; junction bases with no gene match: 1. This CDR3 spans 14 amino acids. Here the CDR3 DNA reads TGCAGTGCTAGTGGGACAGGGGATAATTCACCCCTCCACTTT. Encoded protein: CSASGTGDNSPLHF.